This entry concerns a single T cell receptor beta chain. This entry belongs to a study of glioma-infiltrating T cells after dendritic cell vaccination. Per germline, CDR1 SGHRS and CDR2 YFSETQ. J was trimmed by 2 bases and V by 5 bases; bases with no gene match: 9. The CDR3 loop spans 16 amino acids. Fresh-frozen tumor tissue and more than two years of survival data were available for all. None of the glioblastoma patients had an isocitrate dehydrogenase mutation. The primer mix had 60 V beta and 13 J beta primers. The repertoire was sequenced with immunoSEQ multiplex PCR; TCRdb's copy has only in-frame clones and lacks some. The repertoire holds around 62,000 clones, 82% seen once, with more than 8% in the top ten.

The specimen comprised blood, sampled before dendritic cell vaccination. The sequence was obtained from a human donor with glioblastoma. This rearrangement joins TRBV5-1 to TRBJ2-2; TRBD1 matches 7 bases. CDR3 nucleotides: TGCGCCAGCAGTTCCACCGGGACAGCTAACACCGGGGAGCTGTTTTTT. This encodes CASSSTGTANTGELFF.